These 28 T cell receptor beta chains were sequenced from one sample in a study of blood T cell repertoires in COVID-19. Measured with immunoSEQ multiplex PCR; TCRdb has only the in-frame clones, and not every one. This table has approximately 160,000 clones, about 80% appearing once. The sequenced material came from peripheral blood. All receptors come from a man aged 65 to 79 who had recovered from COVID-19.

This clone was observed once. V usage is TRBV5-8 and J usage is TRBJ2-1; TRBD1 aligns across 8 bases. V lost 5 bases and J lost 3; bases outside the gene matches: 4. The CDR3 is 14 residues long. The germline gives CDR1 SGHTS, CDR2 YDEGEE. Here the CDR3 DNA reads TGTGCCAGCAGGGCACAGGGGGGCTACAATGAGCAGTTCTTC. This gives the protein CASRAQGGYNEQFF.

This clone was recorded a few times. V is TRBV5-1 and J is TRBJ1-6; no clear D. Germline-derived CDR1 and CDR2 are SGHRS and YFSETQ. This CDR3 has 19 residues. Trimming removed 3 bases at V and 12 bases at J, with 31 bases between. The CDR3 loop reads CASSSTTNGAQFGLLPLHF. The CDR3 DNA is TGCGCCAGCAGCTCAACAACTAACGGCGCTCAGTTTGGGTTGTTACCCCTCCACTTT.

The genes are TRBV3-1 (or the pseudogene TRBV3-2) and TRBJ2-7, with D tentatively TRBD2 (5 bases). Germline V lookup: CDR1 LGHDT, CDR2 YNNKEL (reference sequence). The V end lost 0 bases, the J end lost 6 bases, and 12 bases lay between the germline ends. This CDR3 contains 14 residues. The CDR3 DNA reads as TGTGCCAGCAGCCAAGATACACTAGGTGGCGAGCAGTACTTC. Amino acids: CASSQDTLGGEQYF.

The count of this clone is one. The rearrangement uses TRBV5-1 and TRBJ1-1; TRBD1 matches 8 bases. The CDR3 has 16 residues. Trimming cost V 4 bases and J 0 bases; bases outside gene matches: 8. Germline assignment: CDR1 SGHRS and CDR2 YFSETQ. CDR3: CASSKEAGGLNTEAFF. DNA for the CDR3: TGCGCCAGCAGCAAGGAGGCAGGGGGCTTGAACACTGAAGCTTTCTTT.

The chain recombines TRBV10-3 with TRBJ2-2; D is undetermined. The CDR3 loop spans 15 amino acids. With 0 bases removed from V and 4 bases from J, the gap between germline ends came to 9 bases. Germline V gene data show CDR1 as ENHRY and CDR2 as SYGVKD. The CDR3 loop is CAISESGRTTGELFF. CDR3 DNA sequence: TGTGCCATCAGTGAGTCTGGGCGAACCACCGGGGAGCTGTTTTTT.

The CDR3 region has the DNA TGTGCCAGCAGCGGGACAGGGAGCACCGGGGAGCTGTTTTTT. As protein: CASSGTGSTGELFF. The chain uses TRBV11-2 and TRBJ2-2, with 9 bases that match TRBD1. Germline-derived CDR1 and CDR2 are SGHAT and FQNNGV. The CDR3 loop spans 14 amino acids. V shed 5 bases, J shed 4 bases, and the junction held 2 bases outside the gene matches.

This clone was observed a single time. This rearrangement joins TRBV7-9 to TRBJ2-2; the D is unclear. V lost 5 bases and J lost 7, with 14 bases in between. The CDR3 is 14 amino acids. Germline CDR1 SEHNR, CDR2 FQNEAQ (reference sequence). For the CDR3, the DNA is TGTGCCAGCAGCCCCTCAGGAATCGGCGGGGAGCTGTTTTTT. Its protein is CASSPSGIGGELFF.

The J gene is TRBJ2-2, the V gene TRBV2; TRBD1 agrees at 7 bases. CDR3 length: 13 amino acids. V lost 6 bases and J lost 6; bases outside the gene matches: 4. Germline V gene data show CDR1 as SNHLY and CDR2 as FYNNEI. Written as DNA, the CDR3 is TGTGCCAGCAGAGAACAGGGGTCCGGGGAGCTGTTTTTT. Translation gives CASREQGSGELFF.

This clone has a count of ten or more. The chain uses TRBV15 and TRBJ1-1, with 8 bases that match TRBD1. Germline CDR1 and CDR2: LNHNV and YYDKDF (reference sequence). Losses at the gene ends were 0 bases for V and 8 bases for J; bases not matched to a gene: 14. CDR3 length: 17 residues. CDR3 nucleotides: TGTGCCACCAGCAGAGATCGGTTGCAGGGGGCAAGGAACGAAGCTTTCTTT. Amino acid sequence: CATSRDRLQGARNEAFF.

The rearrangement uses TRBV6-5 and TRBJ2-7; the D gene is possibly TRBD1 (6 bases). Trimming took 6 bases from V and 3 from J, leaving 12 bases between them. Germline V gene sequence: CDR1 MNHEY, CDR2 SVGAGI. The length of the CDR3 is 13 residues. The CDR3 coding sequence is TGTGCCAGCAGGTTGTCAGGGGACTACGAGCAGTACTTC. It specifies CASRLSGDYEQYF.

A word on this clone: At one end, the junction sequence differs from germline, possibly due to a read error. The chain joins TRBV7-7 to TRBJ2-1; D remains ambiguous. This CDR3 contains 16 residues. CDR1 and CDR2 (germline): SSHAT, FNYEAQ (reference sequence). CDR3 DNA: TGTGCTAGCAGCTTAGAGCGTACGAGCTCCTACAATGAGCAGTTCTTC. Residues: CASSLERTSSYNEQFF.

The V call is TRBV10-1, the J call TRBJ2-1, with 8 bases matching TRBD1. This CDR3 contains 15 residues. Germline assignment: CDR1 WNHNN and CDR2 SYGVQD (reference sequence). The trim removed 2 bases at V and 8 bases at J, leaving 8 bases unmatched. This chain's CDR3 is CASSETAGGKHEQFF. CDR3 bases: TGCGCCAGCAGTGAGACGGCAGGGGGCAAACATGAGCAGTTCTTC.

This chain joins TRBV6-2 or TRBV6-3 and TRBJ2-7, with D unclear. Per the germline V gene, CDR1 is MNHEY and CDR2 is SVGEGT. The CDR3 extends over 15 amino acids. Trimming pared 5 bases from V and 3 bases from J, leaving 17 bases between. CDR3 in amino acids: CASSSLIRDLYEQYF. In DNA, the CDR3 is TGTGCCAGCAGTAGCCTAATCCGCGATCTCTACGAGCAGTACTTC.

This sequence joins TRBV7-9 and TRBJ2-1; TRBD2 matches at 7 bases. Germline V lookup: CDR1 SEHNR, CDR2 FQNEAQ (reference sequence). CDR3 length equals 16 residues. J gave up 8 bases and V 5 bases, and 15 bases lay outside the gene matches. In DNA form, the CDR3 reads TGTGCCAGCAGCCCACGCTTACGGGGAGGGACCGATGAGCAGTTCTTC. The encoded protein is CASSPRLRGGTDEQFF. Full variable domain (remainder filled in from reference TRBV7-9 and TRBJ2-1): DTGVSQNPRHKITKRGQNVTFRCDPISEHNRLYWYRQTLGQGPEFLTYFQNEAQLEKSRLLSDRFSAERPKGSFSTLEIQRTEQGDSAMYLCASSPRLRGGTDEQFFGPGTRLTVL.

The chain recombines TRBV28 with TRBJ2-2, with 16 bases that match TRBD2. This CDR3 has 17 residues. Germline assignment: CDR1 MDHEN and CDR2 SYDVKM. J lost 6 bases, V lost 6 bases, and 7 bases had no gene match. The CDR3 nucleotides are TGTGCCAGCAGGGGTGGAGGGACTAGCGGGAGGGCCGGGGAGCTGTTTTTT. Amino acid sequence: CASRGGGTSGRAGELFF.

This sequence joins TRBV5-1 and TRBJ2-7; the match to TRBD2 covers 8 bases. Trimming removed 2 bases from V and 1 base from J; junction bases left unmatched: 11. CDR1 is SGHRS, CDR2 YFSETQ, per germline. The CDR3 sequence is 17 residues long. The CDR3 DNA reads TGCGCCAGCAGCTTCGGGTTATCGGGAGGGCCGTCCTACGAGCAGTACTTC. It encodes CASSFGLSGGPSYEQYF.

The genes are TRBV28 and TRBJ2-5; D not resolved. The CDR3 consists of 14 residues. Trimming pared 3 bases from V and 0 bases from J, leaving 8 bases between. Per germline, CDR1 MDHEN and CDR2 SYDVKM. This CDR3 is CASSFSQYQETQYF. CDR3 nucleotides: TGTGCCAGCAGTTTTTCCCAGTACCAAGAGACCCAGTACTTC.

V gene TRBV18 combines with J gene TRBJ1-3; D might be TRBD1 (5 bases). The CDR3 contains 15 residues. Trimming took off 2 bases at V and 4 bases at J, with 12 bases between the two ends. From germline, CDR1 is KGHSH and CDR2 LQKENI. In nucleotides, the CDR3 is TGTGCCAGCTCACCAGGGGCCGGAGCGGGAAACACCATATATTTT. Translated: CASSPGAGAGNTIYF.

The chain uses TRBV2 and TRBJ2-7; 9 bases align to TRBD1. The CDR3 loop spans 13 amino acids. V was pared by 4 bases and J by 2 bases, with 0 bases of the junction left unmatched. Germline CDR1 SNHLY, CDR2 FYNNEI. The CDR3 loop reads CASSGQGAYEQYF. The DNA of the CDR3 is TGTGCCAGCAGTGGACAGGGGGCCTACGAGCAGTACTTC.

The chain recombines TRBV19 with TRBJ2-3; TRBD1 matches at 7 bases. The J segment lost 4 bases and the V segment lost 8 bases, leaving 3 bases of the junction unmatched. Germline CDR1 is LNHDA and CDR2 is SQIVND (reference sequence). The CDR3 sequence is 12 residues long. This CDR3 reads CASGQGADTQYF. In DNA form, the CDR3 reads TGTGCCAGTGGGCAGGGGGCAGATACGCAGTATTTT.

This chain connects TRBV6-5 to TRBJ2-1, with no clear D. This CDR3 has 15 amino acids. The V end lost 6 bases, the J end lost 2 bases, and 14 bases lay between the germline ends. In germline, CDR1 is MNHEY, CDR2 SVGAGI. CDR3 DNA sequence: TGTGCCAGCAGATTTACGTCGGGTACCTACAATGAGCAGTTCTTC. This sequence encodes CASRFTSGTYNEQFF.

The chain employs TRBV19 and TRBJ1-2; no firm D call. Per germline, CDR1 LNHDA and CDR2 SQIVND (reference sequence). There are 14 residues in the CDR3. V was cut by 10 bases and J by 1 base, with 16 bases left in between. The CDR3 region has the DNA TGTGCCACCTCGGACTCAGCGAATAACTATGGCTACACCTTC. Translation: CATSDSANNYGYTF.

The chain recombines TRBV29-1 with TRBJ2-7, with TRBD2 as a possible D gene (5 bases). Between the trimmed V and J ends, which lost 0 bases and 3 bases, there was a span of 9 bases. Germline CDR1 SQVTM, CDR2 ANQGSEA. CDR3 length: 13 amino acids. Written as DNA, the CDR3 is TGCAGCGTTGAAGACTCCGGGGTCTACGAGCAGTACTTC. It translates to CSVEDSGVYEQYF.

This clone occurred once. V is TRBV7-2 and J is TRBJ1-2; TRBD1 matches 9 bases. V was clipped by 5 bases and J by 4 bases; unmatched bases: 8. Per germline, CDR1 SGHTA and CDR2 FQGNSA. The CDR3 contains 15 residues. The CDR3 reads CASSPGGQGGYGYTF. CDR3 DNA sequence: TGTGCCAGCAGCCCAGGGGGACAGGGTGGCTATGGCTACACCTTC. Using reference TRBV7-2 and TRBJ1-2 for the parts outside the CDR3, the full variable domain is GAGVSQSPSNKVTEKGKDVELRCDPISGHTALYWYRQSLGQGLEFLIYFQGNSAPDKSGLPSDRFSAERTGGSVSTLTIQRTQQEDSAVYLCASSPGGQGGYGYTFGSGTRLTVV.

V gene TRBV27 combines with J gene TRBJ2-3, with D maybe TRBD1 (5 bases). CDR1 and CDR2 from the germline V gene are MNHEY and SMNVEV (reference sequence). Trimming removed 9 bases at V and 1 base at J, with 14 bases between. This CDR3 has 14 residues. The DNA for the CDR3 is TGTGCCAGTACTCAGTGGGGCCGCACAGATACGCAGTATTTT. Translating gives CASTQWGRTDTQYF.

The DNA of the CDR3 is TGTGCCAGTAGTCGACAGGGGGTTTCGGAGACCCAGTACTTC. This gives the protein CASSRQGVSETQYF. The V gene is TRBV19, the J gene TRBJ2-5; 9 bases agree with TRBD1. The length of the CDR3 is 14 residues. J was trimmed by 5 bases and V by 5 bases; bases with no gene match: 6. Germline CDR1 and CDR2: LNHDA and SQIVND (reference sequence).

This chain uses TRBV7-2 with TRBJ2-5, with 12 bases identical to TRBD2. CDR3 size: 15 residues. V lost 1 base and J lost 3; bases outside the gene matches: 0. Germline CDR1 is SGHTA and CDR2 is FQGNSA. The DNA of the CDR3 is TGTGCCAGCAGCTTAGGACTAGCGGGAGAAGAGACCCAGTACTTC. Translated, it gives CASSLGLAGEETQYF.

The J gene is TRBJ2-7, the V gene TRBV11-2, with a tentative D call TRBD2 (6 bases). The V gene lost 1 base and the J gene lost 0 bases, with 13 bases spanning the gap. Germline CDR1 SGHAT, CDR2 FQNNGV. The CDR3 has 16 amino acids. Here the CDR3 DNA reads TGTGCCAGCAGCTTAGGAGGAGGGACGAGCTCCTACGAGCAGTACTTC. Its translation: CASSLGGGTSSYEQYF. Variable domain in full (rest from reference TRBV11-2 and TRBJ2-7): EAGVAQSPRYKIIEKRQSVAFWCNPISGHATLYWYQQILGQGPKLLIQFQNNGVVDDSQLPKDRFSAERLKGVDSTLKIQPAKLEDSAVYLCASSLGGGTSSYEQYFGPGTRLTVT.